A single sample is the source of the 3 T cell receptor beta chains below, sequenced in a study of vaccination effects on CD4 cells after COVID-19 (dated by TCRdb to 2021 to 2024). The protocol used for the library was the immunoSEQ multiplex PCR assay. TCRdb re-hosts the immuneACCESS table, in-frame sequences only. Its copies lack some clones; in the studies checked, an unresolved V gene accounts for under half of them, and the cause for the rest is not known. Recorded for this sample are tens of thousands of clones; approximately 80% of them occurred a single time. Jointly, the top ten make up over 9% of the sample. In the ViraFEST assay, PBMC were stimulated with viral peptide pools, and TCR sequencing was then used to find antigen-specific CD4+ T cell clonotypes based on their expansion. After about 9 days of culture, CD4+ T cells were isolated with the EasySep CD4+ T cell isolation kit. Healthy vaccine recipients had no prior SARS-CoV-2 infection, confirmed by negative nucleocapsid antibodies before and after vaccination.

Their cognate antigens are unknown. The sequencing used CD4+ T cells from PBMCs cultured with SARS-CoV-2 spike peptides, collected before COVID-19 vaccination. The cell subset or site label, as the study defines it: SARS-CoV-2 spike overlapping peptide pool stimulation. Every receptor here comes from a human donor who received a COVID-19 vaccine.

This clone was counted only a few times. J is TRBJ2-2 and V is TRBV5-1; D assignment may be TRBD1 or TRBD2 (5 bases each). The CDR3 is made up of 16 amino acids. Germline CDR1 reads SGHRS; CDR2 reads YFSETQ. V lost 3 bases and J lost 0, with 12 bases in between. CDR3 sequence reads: CASSWDGLANTGELFF. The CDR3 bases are TGCGCCAGCAGCTGGGACGGTCTCGCGAACACCGGGGAGCTGTTTTTT.

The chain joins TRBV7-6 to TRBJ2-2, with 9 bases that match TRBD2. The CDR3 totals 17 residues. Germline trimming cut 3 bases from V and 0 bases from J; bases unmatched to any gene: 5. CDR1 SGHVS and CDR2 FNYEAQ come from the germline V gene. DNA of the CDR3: TGTGCCAGCAGCTTTCCCAGCGGGGGGCCGAACACCGGGGAGCTGTTTTTT. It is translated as CASSFPSGGPNTGELFF. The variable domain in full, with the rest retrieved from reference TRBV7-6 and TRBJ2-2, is GAGVSQSPRYKVTKRGQDVALRCDPISGHVSLYWYRQALGQGPEFLTYFNYEAQQDKSGLPNDRFSAERPEGSISTLTIQRTEQRDSAMYRCASSFPSGGPNTGELFFGEGSRLTVL.

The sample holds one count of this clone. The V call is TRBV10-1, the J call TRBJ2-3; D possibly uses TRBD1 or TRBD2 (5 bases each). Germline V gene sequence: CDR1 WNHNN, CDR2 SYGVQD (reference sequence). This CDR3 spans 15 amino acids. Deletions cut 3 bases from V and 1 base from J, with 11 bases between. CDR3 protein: CASSEPGAGTDTQYF. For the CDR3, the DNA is TGCGCCAGCAGTGAACCCGGGGCCGGCACAGATACGCAGTATTTT.